This note documents a single TCR beta chain sequence. The target antigen is unknown. These data originate in a study of cytomegalovirus exposure and HLA in healthy donors. Study-wide findings and caveats: There was a cluster of highly shared sequence variants that was likely a sequencing artifact. Prediction of most subjects' HLA-A and HLA-B alleles by TCR beta sequences was reportedly accurate. A later analysis revealed that TCR association rates differed between HLA loci, peaking at DRB1 and bottoming out at HLA-C. Later examination showed HLA-associated TCR beta chains had greater clonal expansion than equally common others.

The PCR had 60 Vbeta and 13 Jbeta primers. The data were produced by immunoSEQ multiplex PCR, yet TCRdb's version contains in-frame clones alone and is incomplete. The sample table sets out roughly 73,000 clones. This TCR derives from a female donor in good health and CMV-seropositive. The sequenced material came from PBMCs.

The CDR3 reads CASSHPWGGAPNTGELFF. The CDR3 bases are TGCGCCAGCAGCCACCCCTGGGGGGGGGCCCCGAACACCGGGGAGCTGTTTTTT. The chain uses TRBV4-3 and TRBJ2-2; D possibly corresponds to TRBD2 (7 bases). Germline loops: CDR1 LGHNA, CDR2 YSLEER. The length of the CDR3 is 18 residues. V lost 3 bases and J 0 bases, leaving 17 bases between the germline ends.